Shown below are 11 T cell receptor beta chains from a single sample sequenced in a study of OX40 agonist ivuxolimab in advanced cancers. Libraries were prepared by immunoSEQ multiplex PCR; TCRdb keeps only in-frame clonotypes and omits some of them. The repertoire holds 100,000 or so clones, roughly 88% seen once, with 3.5% to 4.5% in the top ten. This material consisted of CD4+ or CD8+ T cells sorted from blood, taken in a trial of the OX40 agonist ivuxolimab. The receptors here all came from an adult with an advanced solid tumor such as melanoma, head and neck, liver or kidney cancer.

The chain combines TRBV11-2 with TRBJ2-1; 8 bases are a match to TRBD2. Trimming at V came to 7 bases and at J to 0 bases, leaving 5 bases not matched to a gene. CDR1 and CDR2 from the germline V gene are SGHAT and FQNNGV. CDR3 length: 15 residues. CDR3 loop: CASKREFISYNEQFF. CDR3 coding DNA: TGTGCCAGCAAGCGGGAGTTTATCTCCTACAATGAGCAGTTCTTC.

A word on this clone: A read error may produce the germline difference seen at one junction end. Other DNA variants within this sample encode the same CDR3. V gene TRBV13 combines with J gene TRBJ2-5; 9 bases line up with TRBD1. In germline, CDR1 is PRHDT, CDR2 FYEKMQ (reference sequence). CDR3 length: 14 residues. CDR3 nucleotides: TGTGCCAGCAGCTTGGGGACAGGGAGAGAGACTCAGTACTTC. Residues: CASSLGTGRETQYF.

The rearrangement joins TRBV19 to TRBJ2-7, with 15 bases lining up with TRBD2. The CDR3 runs 14 residues. Looked up from germline, CDR1 is LNHDA and CDR2 is SQIVND (reference sequence). V lost 6 bases, J lost 4 bases, and 1 base stayed unmatched. The CDR3 nucleotides read TGTGCCAGTAGAGGACTAGCGGGAGGGTACGAGCAGTACTTC. This translates into CASRGLAGGYEQYF.

This chain uses TRBV28 with TRBJ2-7; the D is unclear. CDR1 MDHEN and CDR2 SYDVKM come from the germline V gene. Trimming shortened V by 4 bases and J by 2 bases, and 9 bases separated the two germline ends. This CDR3 is built from 13 residues. CDR3 DNA: TGTGCCAGCAGTTGGTATGAAGCCTACGAGCAGTACTTC. Translating gives CASSWYEAYEQYF.

The CDR3 coding sequence is TGTGCCAGCATCCCAAATGGGGTTCCCTACGAGCAGTACTTC. This sequence encodes CASIPNGVPYEQYF. This chain links TRBV2 with TRBJ2-7; D is ambiguous. V dropped 7 bases and J dropped 2 bases, with 15 bases sitting between them. The germline V gene encodes CDR1 SNHLY and CDR2 FYNNEI. The CDR3 totals 14 residues.

The rearrangement links TRBV7-9 to TRBJ2-3, with D perhaps matching TRBD2 (6 bases). The CDR3 runs 15 residues. CDR1 is SEHNR, CDR2 FQNEAQ, per germline (reference sequence). The germline V and J ends were trimmed by 6 bases and 2 bases, with 15 bases remaining between them. This chain's CDR3 is CASSYGWRDTDTQYF. The CDR3 nucleotides read TGTGCCAGCAGTTACGGATGGCGGGACACAGATACGCAGTATTTT.

This chain links TRBV5-1 with TRBJ1-1; TRBD1 is a possible D gene (6 bases). Per the germline V gene, CDR1 is SGHRS and CDR2 is YFSETQ. V was clipped by 4 bases and J by 4 bases, with 14 bases between them. The CDR3 loop spans 14 amino acids. The CDR3 sequence is CASSTSGARTEAFF. The DNA of the CDR3 is TGCGCCAGCAGCACCTCAGGGGCGCGCACTGAAGCTTTCTTT.

The chain couples TRBV9 to TRBJ1-5; D is uncertain. There are 15 residues in the CDR3. Germline CDR1 is SGDLS and CDR2 is YYNGEE. Trimming pared 4 bases from V and 0 bases from J, leaving 11 bases between. DNA of the CDR3: TGTGCCAGCAGCAACACCGGGGATAGCAATCAGCCCCAGCATTTT. This sequence encodes CASSNTGDSNQPQHF.

In its sample, this clone was seen once. V is TRBV7-2 and J is TRBJ2-2; no clear D. The CDR3 loop spans 13 amino acids. V dropped 4 bases and J dropped 5 bases, with 8 bases sitting between them. The germline CDR1 and CDR2 sequences are SGHTA and FQGNSA. The CDR3, as DNA: TGTGCCAGCAGCTCCCTATTGACCGGGGAGCTGTTTTTT. It yields the protein CASSSLLTGELFF.

This clone was recorded only once. V and J are TRBV27 and TRBJ2-1; D unclear. With 5 bases removed from V and 0 bases from J, the gap between germline ends came to 14 bases. The CDR3 is 16 residues long. CDR1 and CDR2 from the germline V gene are MNHEY and SMNVEV (reference sequence). CDR3: CASSDSGRSSYNEQFF. The CDR3 DNA follows: TGTGCCAGCAGTGACTCCGGGCGAAGCTCCTACAATGAGCAGTTCTTC.

The V gene is TRBV7-8, the J gene TRBJ1-3; 8 positions agree with TRBD1. CDR3 length: 15 amino acids. Germline V gives CDR1 SGHVS, CDR2 FQNEAQ. J gave up 3 bases and V 4 bases, and 5 bases lay outside the gene matches. The CDR3 DNA reads as TGTGCCAGCAGCTCCGGGACAGGCGATGGAAACACCATATATTTT. Protein product: CASSSGTGDGNTIYF.